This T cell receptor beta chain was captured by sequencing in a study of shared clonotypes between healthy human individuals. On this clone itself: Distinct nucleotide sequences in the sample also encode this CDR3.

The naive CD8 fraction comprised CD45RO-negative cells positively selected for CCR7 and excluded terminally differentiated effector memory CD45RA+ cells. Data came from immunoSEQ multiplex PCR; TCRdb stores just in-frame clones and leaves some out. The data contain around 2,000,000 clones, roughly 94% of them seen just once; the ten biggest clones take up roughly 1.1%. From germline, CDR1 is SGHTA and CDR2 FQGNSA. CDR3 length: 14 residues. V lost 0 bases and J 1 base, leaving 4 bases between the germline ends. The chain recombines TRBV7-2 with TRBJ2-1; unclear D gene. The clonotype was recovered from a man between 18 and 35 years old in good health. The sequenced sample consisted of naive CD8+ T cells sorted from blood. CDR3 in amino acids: CASSLAGSYNEQFF. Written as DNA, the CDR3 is TGTGCCAGCAGCTTAGCCGGGTCCTACAATGAGCAGTTCTTC.